This TCR beta chain was found in a study of T cells after yellow fever vaccination. TCRdb analysed the 5' RACE reads with MiXCR anew, one entry per CDR3 protein. Among about 160,000 distinct CDR3 sequences listed, 6.5% to 8.5% were seen once. CDR3 length equals 15 residues. The germline V gene has CDR1 SEHNR and CDR2 FQNEAQ (reference sequence). Germline trimming cut 5 bases from V and 5 bases from J; bases unmatched to any gene: 9. This chain connects TRBV7-9 to TRBJ2-3; TRBD2 agrees at 8 bases. The material sequenced was CD4+ T cells sorted from PBMCs, taken around 5 days after the first yellow fever vaccination. The receptor was derived from a man between 18 and 35 years old who received the YFV17D yellow fever vaccine. The CDR3: CASSGSGGAGDTQYF. The DNA for the CDR3 is TGTGCCAGCAGCGGATCCGGGGGGGCCGGAGATACGCAGTATTTT.